This TCR beta chain was profiled in a study of blood T cell repertoires in COVID-19. Overall study: Sites in the United States, Italy and Spain provided acute and convalescent COVID-19 samples. PBMCs, B-cell-depleted T cells, or T cells were the source of the cDNA or gDNA that made up the material.

Seattle patients were enrolled while actively infected and followed longitudinally. In the original processing: It was from reference gene primer amplification that nucleated cell counts were estimated. Here immunoSEQ multiplex PCR was the method, and the copy in TCRdb shows in-frame clones only, minus some. The V and J calls and clone size were taken over from that table, and D and trimming were inferred from the DNA. The sample lists roughly 120,000 clones, 90% occurring once. Germline CDR1 SGHTA, CDR2 FQGNSA. V lost 10 bases and J 6 bases, leaving 18 bases between the germline ends. The CDR3 has 13 amino acids.

This clonotype was sampled from a woman aged 55-70 years with COVID-19, enrolled during active disease. The source material was peripheral blood. The chain employs TRBV7-2 and TRBJ1-2, with D perhaps matching TRBD1 (5 bases). This chain's CDR3 is CANNRGARDGYTF. DNA of the CDR3: TGTGCCAATAACCGAGGCGCCAGGGATGGCTACACCTTC.